This T cell receptor (beta chain) was obtained from a study of response to subunit inactivated influenza vaccine. TCRdb re-called the RT-PCR reads with MiXCR, one entry per CDR3 protein. Among 860,000 or so distinct CDR3 sequences, 21% were seen once, and the ten largest hold roughly 10%. This clonotype was picked up many times. V was shortened by 1 base and J by 3 bases, with 9 bases between the two germline ends. The CDR3 is 14 residues long. Germline CDR1 is LGHDT and CDR2 is YNNKEL (reference sequence). The source is a man over 45 who received an inactivated influenza vaccine. The chain has TRBV3-1 and TRBJ1-2; D call uncertain. Specimen: PBMCs from blood, collected roughly 5 days after vaccination. CDR3 in amino acids: CASSQGSRDYGYTF. The CDR3 DNA sequence: TGTGCCAGCAGCCAAGGATCAAGGGACTATGGCTACACCTTC.